The 23 T cell receptor beta chains below all came from one sample that was sequenced in a study of identical twins. TCRdb passed the 5' RACE reads through MiXCR, listing each CDR3 protein once. Of approximately 1.8 million distinct CDR3 sequences in the sample, about 32% were seen once. What was sequenced was cord blood. These receptors originate from a newborn girl in good health.

This clonotype was seen a few times. The rearrangement links TRBV29-1 to TRBJ2-7, with 9 bases that match TRBD1. Germline CDR1 is SQVTM and CDR2 is ANQGSEA. The J segment lost 5 bases and the V segment lost 2 bases, leaving 7 bases of the junction unmatched. The CDR3 contains 14 residues. CDR3 nucleotides: TGCAGCGTTGAAACCTGGGACAGGGTCCACGAGCAGTACTTC. It codes for CSVETWDRVHEQYF.

Comments on this clonotype: A much larger clone differs from this one at a single base, so this may be a read error. The CDR3 sequence: CSGRWDRVTNEQYF. In DNA, the CDR3 is TGCAGCGGCCGATGGGACAGGGTCACCAATGAGCAGTACTTC. J is TRBJ2-7 and V is TRBV29-1, with 9 bases that match TRBD1. The CDR3 covers 14 residues. V lost 7 bases, J lost 7 bases, and 14 bases stayed unmatched. The germline CDR1 and CDR2 sequences are SQVTM and ANQGSEA.

This clonotype has a count of ten or more. An end of the junction does not agree with germline; a read error may underlie this. The rearrangement uses TRBV5-1 and TRBJ2-3, with D unresolved. CDR1 is SGHRS, CDR2 YFSETQ, per germline. CDR3 length equals 15 residues. The CDR3: CASSLAGWGTDTQYF. CDR3 bases: TGTGCCAGCAGTTTGGCAGGATGGGGCACAGATACGCAGTATTTT.

This chain connects TRBV27 to TRBJ1-5; maybe TRBD1 (5 bases). The CDR3 spans 15 residues. Trimming left V 4 bases short and J 2 bases short, with 12 bases between. The germline CDR1 and CDR2 sequences are MNHEY and SMNVEV (reference sequence). The CDR3 DNA reads as TGTGCCAGCAGTTCGTTTGGGGGTCGCAATCAGCCCCAGCATTTT. Its translation: CASSSFGGRNQPQHF.

The J gene is TRBJ1-1, the V gene TRBV21-1; the table assigns TRBD1, which was not confirmed against the DNA. TRBV21-1 is tagged as a pseudogene. The CDR3 runs to 17 residues. This CDR3 reads CASSERRGRGLFTEAFF. CDR3 DNA sequence: TGTGCCAGCAGCGAACGGCGGGGCAGGGGGCTGTTCACTGAAGCTTTCTTT.

There are a few counts of this clonotype. The rearrangement uses TRBV12-3 or TRBV12-4 and TRBJ2-1; 12 positions match TRBD2. This CDR3 is built from 18 residues. J gave up 9 bases and V 3 bases, and 15 bases lay outside the gene matches. The CDR3 sequence: CASSFIPLLAGGEGEQFF. The CDR3 DNA is TGTGCCAGCAGTTTCATCCCATTACTAGCGGGGGGCGAAGGTGAGCAGTTCTTC.

There are a few counts of this clonotype. This chain links TRBV10-3 with TRBJ1-6; D is perhaps TRBD1 (5 bases). V was pared by 0 bases and J by 0 bases, with 12 bases between. Germline CDR1 reads ENHRY; CDR2 reads SYGVKD. The CDR3 loop spans 18 amino acids. Written as DNA, the CDR3 is TGTGCCATCAGTGAGTCGACAGTTTTCAGCTCCTATAATTCACCCCTCCACTTT. This codes for CAISESTVFSSYNSPLHF.

This sequence joins TRBV20-1 and TRBJ2-5, with 13 bases aligning to TRBD2. Germline V gene sequence: CDR1 DFQATT, CDR2 SNEGSKA (reference sequence). The CDR3 totals 13 residues. This CDR3 reads CRTTSGRANEQYF. CDR3 in DNA: TGCAGAACAACTAGCGGGAGGGCCAATGAGCAGTACTTC.

The chain recombines TRBV5-6 with TRBJ2-2; TRBD1 agrees at 7 bases. This CDR3 comprises 15 residues. Germline V gene sequence: CDR1 SGHDT, CDR2 YYEEEE. V lost 0 bases, J lost 6 bases, and 5 bases stayed unmatched. CDR3: CASSLALQGAGELFF. The CDR3 DNA sequence: TGTGCCAGCAGCTTGGCCTTGCAGGGGGCCGGGGAGCTGTTTTTT.

V gene TRBV11-2 combines with J gene TRBJ2-1; 16 bases agree with TRBD2. With 5 bases clipped from V and 4 bases from J, the junction kept 5 bases outside the gene matches. From germline, CDR1 is SGHAT and CDR2 FQNNGV. There are 17 residues in the CDR3. Here the CDR3 reads CASSPGTSGGEYNEQFF. The CDR3 region has the DNA TGTGCCAGCAGCCCTGGGACTAGCGGGGGGGAATACAATGAGCAGTTCTTC.

In this sample, this clonotype turned up a few times. The chain links TRBV28 to TRBJ1-5; D gene unclear. The V and J ends lost 6 bases and 0 bases respectively, with 18 bases between them. The CDR3 runs 17 residues. Germline CDR1 is MDHEN and CDR2 is SYDVKM. In DNA, the CDR3 is TGTGCCAGCAGCCCCCCCTCGACACCCCTTAGCAATCAGCCCCAGCATTTT. Its translation is CASSPPSTPLSNQPQHF.

The chain is built from TRBV4-1 and TRBJ2-4; unclear D gene. The better agreement between TRBJ2-7 and the DNA end casts doubt on the J call. CDR3 length equals 12 residues. The V gene's germline CDR1 is MGHRA and CDR2 YSYEKL. The CDR3 loop is CASSQEIGEQYF. The CDR3, as DNA: TGCGCCAGCAGCCAAGAAATAGGCGAGCAGTACTTC.

V usage is TRBV5-1 and J usage is TRBJ2-5; D remains unclear. Germline CDR1 is SGHRS and CDR2 is YFSETQ. V shed 3 bases and J shed 5 bases, with 17 bases lying between them. The CDR3 extends over 15 amino acids. The CDR3 nucleotides read TGCGCCAGCAGCTCGACCAGCTATGGATTTGAGACCCAGTACTTC. Translating gives CASSSTSYGFETQYF.

In its sample, this clonotype was seen a few times. This chain connects TRBV28 to TRBJ2-5; D might be TRBD1 or TRBD2, each matching 5 bases. CDR3 length: 12 amino acids. Germline V lookup: CDR1 MDHEN, CDR2 SYDVKM. V gave up 7 bases and J gave up 4 bases, with 10 bases separating them. The CDR3 bases are TGTGCCAGCACCAGGGACGGAGAGACCCAGTACTTC. Translation gives CASTRDGETQYF.

This clonotype was found a few times. The rearrangement uses TRBV10-3 and TRBJ2-2; 11 nucleotides agree with TRBD2. The CDR3 extends over 15 amino acids. CDR1 is ENHRY and CDR2 is SYGVKD in the germline V gene. The trim removed 2 bases at V and 4 bases at J, leaving 0 bases unmatched. CDR3 nucleotide sequence: TGTGCCATCAGTGAGACTAGCGGGAGCACCGGGGAGCTGTTTTTT. Translated: CAISETSGSTGELFF.

The chain is built from TRBV18 and TRBJ2-1, with 7 bases matching TRBD2. This CDR3 comprises 16 residues. The V segment lost 4 bases and the J segment 10 bases; nucleotides outside the gene matches: 16. Germline V lookup: CDR1 KGHSH, CDR2 LQKENI. For the CDR3, the DNA is TGTGCCAGCTCACTAACCAGTAACCCCTCTAGCGGAGAGCAGTTCTTC. Translating gives CASSLTSNPSSGEQFF.

This rearrangement joins TRBV5-1 to TRBJ1-2, with D possibly being TRBD1 (5 bases). The germline V gene has CDR1 SGHRS and CDR2 YFSETQ. The CDR3 extends over 14 amino acids. V lost 0 bases to trimming and J lost 7 bases, with 13 bases between them. The CDR3 nucleotides are TGCGCCAGCAGCTTGGAGGGGCCAGGGAGTGGCTACACCTTC. This gives the protein CASSLEGPGSGYTF.

This clonotype has more than one count but fewer than ten. The gene calls are TRBV6-1 and TRBJ1-1, with D hard to call. The CDR3 covers 12 residues. Germline-derived CDR1 and CDR2 are MNHNS and SASEGT. V was trimmed by 6 bases and J by 3 bases, leaving 8 bases between them. CDR3 region: CASRDGYTEAFF. The CDR3 DNA reads TGTGCCAGCAGGGATGGCTACACTGAAGCTTTCTTT.

J is TRBJ2-2 and V is TRBV12-3 or TRBV12-4; D remains unclear. The CDR3 is 17 amino acids. Trimming stripped 6 bases from V and 1 base from J, with 18 bases between. The CDR3 nucleotides read TGTGCCAGCAGACTAAAAGGTACACCGTTGAACACCGGGGAGCTGTTTTTT. As protein: CASRLKGTPLNTGELFF.

This clonotype appeared a few times. This chain uses TRBV20-1 with TRBJ1-1; a weak D match, TRBD1 (6 bases). This CDR3 region has 13 residues. CDR1 DFQATT and CDR2 SNEGSKA come from the germline V gene (reference sequence). V lost 6 bases and J 8 bases, leaving 19 bases between the germline ends. The DNA of the CDR3 is TGCAGTGCGAGGTCAGGGGCCCTAGAGGAAGCTTTCTTT. It codes for CSARSGALEEAFF.

This rearrangement joins TRBV20-1 to TRBJ2-7, with D hard to call. Per the germline V gene, CDR1 is DFQATT and CDR2 is SNEGSKA (reference sequence). The CDR3 is made up of 11 amino acids. The ends were cut back, 3 bases at V and 10 bases at J, with 13 bases in the middle. This CDR3 reads CSASALGAQYF. CDR3 nucleotides: TGCAGTGCTAGTGCCCTCGGAGCCCAGTACTTC.

V and J are TRBV4-1 and TRBJ2-3, with 8 bases aligning to TRBD1. The V gene's germline CDR1 is MGHRA and CDR2 YSYEKL. Trimming cost V 4 bases and J 6 bases; bases outside gene matches: 12. The CDR3 consists of 16 residues. The CDR3 DNA is TGCGCCAGCAGCCGACCGGGACAGGTGAATGTTGATACGCAGTATTTT. It is translated as CASSRPGQVNVDTQYF.

In regard to this clonotype: A read error may be the cause here, since a much bigger clone is one base away. J is TRBJ1-1 and V is TRBV5-6, with D maybe TRBD1 (6 bases). Germline CDR1 reads SGHDT; CDR2 reads YYEEEE. Trimming removed 3 bases from V and 1 base from J, with 10 bases in between. This CDR3 contains 14 residues. CDR3 sequence (DNA): TGTGCCAGCAGCTGGGGACACGGGAACACTGAAGCTTTCTTT. It encodes CASSWGHGNTEAFF.